These 28 T cell receptor beta chains were sequenced from one sample in a study of CD8+ T cells in alopecia areata. Extraction of RNA preceded its reverse transcription into cDNA, which served as the sequencing template. Only in-frame clones appear in the TCRdb table, and some are missing; sequencing was by immunoSEQ multiplex PCR. In the table there are about 160,000 clones, approximately 87% of which are singletons. The material sequenced was CD8+ T cells sorted from blood, taken at week 0. These receptors all stem from a human donor with alopecia areata.

The CDR3 nucleotides are TGTGCCAGCAGCTTCTCTCTTACTAGCGGGAGACTAGGACCAGAGACCCAGTACTTC. This encodes CASSFSLTSGRLGPETQYF. The chain employs TRBV11-2 and TRBJ2-5; TRBD2 matches 11 bases. Germline V gene lookup returns CDR1 SGHAT and CDR2 FQNNGV. CDR3 size: 19 residues. Losses at the gene ends were 3 bases for V and 4 bases for J; bases not matched to a gene: 16.

This clone was seen a single time. This chain connects TRBV14 to TRBJ1-1, with D unclear. Germline V gives CDR1 SGHDN, CDR2 FVKESK. The CDR3 is made up of 14 amino acids. The V and J ends lost 0 bases and 6 bases respectively, with 11 bases between them. CDR3 DNA sequence: TGTGCCAGCAGCCAAGATATACGGAGCGCTGAAGCTTTCTTT. As protein: CASSQDIRSAEAFF.

This sequence joins TRBV7-9 and TRBJ2-2; perhaps TRBD1 as D (5 bases). The germline gives CDR1 SEHNR, CDR2 FQNEAQ (reference sequence). CDR3 length equals 15 residues. The V end was cut by 5 bases, the J end by 5 bases, with 15 bases between. CDR3 bases: TGTGCCAGCAGCACCATGCTTCAGGGTACCGGGGAGCTGTTTTTT. Amino acid sequence: CASSTMLQGTGELFF.

The chain uses TRBV9 and TRBJ1-1, with TRBD1 identical over 7 bases. CDR1 is SGDLS and CDR2 is YYNGEE in the germline V gene. Trimming at V came to 2 bases and at J to 0 bases, leaving 7 bases not matched to a gene. The CDR3 has 16 amino acids. CDR3 in amino acids: CASSVSGGQLNTEAFF. DNA of the CDR3: TGTGCCAGCAGCGTGTCTGGGGGACAGTTGAACACTGAAGCTTTCTTT.

This rearrangement joins TRBV23-1 to TRBJ1-5; no clear D gene. TRBV23-1 is identified as an open reading frame with a role that is uncertain. V lost 3 bases and J lost 0, with 12 bases in between. This CDR3 has 16 amino acids. The CDR3 DNA reads TGCGCCAGCAGTCATGGTCAGACATATAGCAATCAGCCCCAGCATTTT. Protein product: CASSHGQTYSNQPQHF.

The chain joins TRBV27 to TRBJ2-7, with D possibly matching TRBD1 (5 bases). This CDR3 is 13 amino acids long. CDR1 is MNHEY and CDR2 is SMNVEV in the germline V gene (reference sequence). V was shortened by 5 bases and J by 2 bases, with 10 bases between the two germline ends. The DNA of the CDR3 is TGTGCCAGCAGTGCCGCGACAGCCTACGAGCAGTACTTC. Translated, it gives CASSAATAYEQYF.

The rearrangement joins TRBV5-6 to TRBJ2-7, with a possible D match to TRBD2 (5 bases). The CDR3 is 13 amino acids. V lost 4 bases, J lost 2 bases, and 10 bases lay in between. Germline V CDR1 and CDR2: SGHDT, YYEEEE. CDR3 nucleotide sequence: TGTGCCAGCAGCGCGACGGGAACCTACGAGCAGTACTTC. This encodes CASSATGTYEQYF.

The chain uses TRBV6-1 and TRBJ1-1; D gene unclear. Germline CDR1 and CDR2: MNHNS and SASEGT. Trimming removed 0 bases at V and 0 bases at J, with 5 bases between. The CDR3 spans 14 residues. In DNA form, the CDR3 reads TGTGCCAGCAGTGAAGCGCGGGTGAACACTGAAGCTTTCTTT. Translated, it gives CASSEARVNTEAFF.

The rearrangement uses TRBV9 and TRBJ2-2; D is unresolved. Trimming removed 0 bases from V and 5 bases from J, with 2 bases in between. Germline V gene lookup returns CDR1 SGDLS and CDR2 YYNGEE. The CDR3 extends over 12 amino acids. CDR3 sequence (DNA): TGTGCCAGCAGCGTAGCAACCGGGGAGCTGTTTTTT. Translation gives CASSVATGELFF.

The J gene is TRBJ2-1, the V gene TRBV9, with TRBD2 matching 9 bases. This CDR3 has 15 residues. Germline V CDR1 and CDR2: SGDLS, YYNGEE. With 4 bases clipped from V and 8 bases from J, the junction kept 10 bases outside the gene matches. CDR3 in amino acids: CASSQGTSIVDEQFF. Written as DNA, the CDR3 is TGTGCCAGCAGCCAGGGGACTAGCATAGTGGATGAGCAGTTCTTC.

This clone was seen just once. The rearrangement joins TRBV30 to TRBJ1-1; no clear D. V was cut by 0 bases and J by 11 bases, with 13 bases left in between. Germline V gene data show CDR1 as GTSNPN and CDR2 as SVGIG (reference sequence). The CDR3 is 12 residues long. CDR3 DNA sequence: TGTGCCTGGAGTGTTGAAGGACGCGCGGCTTTCTTT. Protein product: CAWSVEGRAAFF.

This chain connects TRBV7-9 to TRBJ2-7, with D possibly being TRBD1 or TRBD2 (6 bases each). V dropped 5 bases and J dropped 7 bases, with 21 bases sitting between them. This CDR3 region has 15 residues. Germline CDR1 SEHNR, CDR2 FQNEAQ (reference sequence). The CDR3 sequence is CASSPTTGALGEQYF. The CDR3 DNA is TGTGCCAGCAGCCCCACCACGGGGGCCCTTGGGGAGCAGTACTTC.

V gene TRBV4-1 combines with J gene TRBJ1-5; D is undetermined. From germline, CDR1 is MGHRA and CDR2 YSYEKL. The germline V and J ends were trimmed by 1 base and 2 bases, with 9 bases remaining between them. The CDR3 totals 15 residues. CDR3 sequence reads: CASSQVIRGNQPQHF. In nucleotides, the CDR3 is TGCGCCAGCAGCCAAGTAATACGGGGCAATCAGCCCCAGCATTTT.

This chain uses TRBV9 with TRBJ1-2; unclear D gene. V shed 2 bases and J shed 0 bases, with 2 bases lying between them. The CDR3 consists of 12 residues. The germline V gene has CDR1 SGDLS and CDR2 YYNGEE. This CDR3 is CASSVPNYGYTF. The CDR3, as DNA: TGTGCCAGCAGCGTTCCTAACTATGGCTACACCTTC.

This chain links TRBV7-9 with TRBJ2-7; TRBD2 might be the D (5 bases). The length of the CDR3 is 12 residues. Trimming pared 3 bases from V and 7 bases from J, leaving 10 bases between. The germline gives CDR1 SEHNR, CDR2 FQNEAQ (reference sequence). The CDR3, as DNA: TGTGCCAGCAGCTTCTCCGAGGGAGAGCAGTACTTC. It is translated as CASSFSEGEQYF.

The chain carries TRBV6-5 and TRBJ2-1; D may correspond to TRBD1 or TRBD2 (5 bases each). The germline CDR1 and CDR2 sequences are MNHEY and SVGAGI. The CDR3 contains 14 residues. The ends were cut back, 0 bases at V and 2 bases at J, with 5 bases in the middle. The CDR3 region is CASSYSGPYNEQFF. The CDR3 nucleotides are TGTGCCAGCAGTTACTCGGGACCCTACAATGAGCAGTTCTTC.

This sequence joins TRBV7-9 and TRBJ2-1, with 7 bases identical to TRBD2. CDR1 and CDR2 (germline): SEHNR, FQNEAQ (reference sequence). The CDR3 loop spans 15 amino acids. The V gene end was trimmed by 1 base and the J gene end by 8 bases; junction bases not matched to a gene: 8. Written as DNA, the CDR3 is TGTGCCAGCAGCTTAGGAGTAGCGGGTAATCATGAGCAGTTCTTC. This codes for CASSLGVAGNHEQFF. The entire variable domain, with the rest obtained from reference TRBV7-9 and TRBJ2-1, is as follows: DTGVSQNPRHKITKRGQNVTFRCDPISEHNRLYWYRQTLGQGPEFLTYFQNEAQLEKSRLLSDRFSAERPKGSFSTLEIQRTEQGDSAMYLCASSLGVAGNHEQFFGPGTRLTVL.

This chain links TRBV9 with TRBJ2-4; 12 bases are a match to TRBD2. The CDR3 is 15 amino acids. CDR1 and CDR2 (germline): SGDLS, YYNGEE. V shed 4 bases and J 7 bases; nucleotides not matched to a gene: 6. The CDR3 coding sequence is TGTGCCAGCAGCTCTAGCGGGGGGGCCGTGAACATTCAGTACTTC. Amino acid sequence: CASSSSGGAVNIQYF. Variable domain in full (rest from reference TRBV9 and TRBJ2-4): DSGVTQTPKHLITATGQRVTLRCSPRSGDLSVYWYQQSLDQGLQFLIQYYNGEERAKGNILERFSAQQFPDLHSELNLSSLELGDSALYFCASSSSGGAVNIQYFGAGTRLSVL.

The chain uses TRBV9 and TRBJ2-1, with 12 positions matching TRBD2. CDR3 length: 14 residues. After removal of 3 bases from V and 9 bases from J, the junction contained 4 bases not matched to a gene. The germline V gene has CDR1 SGDLS and CDR2 YYNGEE. CDR3 sequence (DNA): TGTGCCAGCAGCGAGGGACTAGCGGGCTCTGAGCAGTTCTTC. Encoded protein: CASSEGLAGSEQFF. Supplemented by reference TRBV9 and TRBJ2-1, the full variable domain reads DSGVTQTPKHLITATGQRVTLRCSPRSGDLSVYWYQQSLDQGLQFLIQYYNGEERAKGNILERFSAQQFPDLHSELNLSSLELGDSALYFCASSEGLAGSEQFFGPGTRLTVL.

V gene TRBV29-1 combines with J gene TRBJ1-2; no reliable D call. Germline lookup yields CDR1 SQVTM and CDR2 ANQGSEA. The ends were cut back, 4 bases at V and 5 bases at J, with 8 bases in the middle. The CDR3 covers 11 residues. The CDR3 sequence: CSVVSSYGYTF. The CDR3 bases are TGCAGCGTTGTTTCCAGTTATGGCTACACCTTC.

The DNA of the CDR3 is TGTGCCAGCAGGATAGTGGACATCTACGAGCAGTACTTC. It yields the protein CASRIVDIYEQYF. The genes are TRBV2 and TRBJ2-7, with D perhaps TRBD1 (5 bases). This CDR3 is built from 13 residues. V gave up 6 bases and J gave up 3 bases, with 12 bases separating them. Germline lookup yields CDR1 SNHLY and CDR2 FYNNEI.

Of note for this clone: The identical CDR3 is also encoded by other nucleotide sequences in the sample. The chain links TRBV30 to TRBJ1-1; D remains ambiguous. Trimming removed 2 bases from V and 0 bases from J, with 10 bases in between. The CDR3 has 14 amino acids. CDR1 and CDR2 from the germline V gene are GTSNPN and SVGIG (reference sequence). The DNA for the CDR3 is TGTGCCTGGAGTCGAGGAACAGTGAACACTGAAGCTTTCTTT. Its translation is CAWSRGTVNTEAFF.

The gene calls are TRBV10-3 and TRBJ2-2; 7 bases are a match to TRBD1. Germline values: CDR1 ENHRY, CDR2 SYGVKD. The CDR3 extends over 15 amino acids. V lost 1 base and J lost 1; bases outside the gene matches: 0. The CDR3 spells CAISEWDRNTGELFF. The CDR3 DNA sequence: TGTGCCATCAGTGAGTGGGACAGGAACACCGGGGAGCTGTTTTTT.

The chain couples TRBV4-1 to TRBJ1-1; TRBD1 is a possible D gene (6 bases). The CDR3 extends over 14 amino acids. CDR1 is MGHRA, CDR2 YSYEKL, per germline. V lost 2 bases to trimming and J lost 4 bases, with 11 bases between them. The CDR3 coding sequence is TGCGCCAGCAGCCAATTCGAAGGGGGCACTGAAGCTTTCTTT. Translated, it gives CASSQFEGGTEAFF.

The gene calls are TRBV27 and TRBJ2-1, with D possibly matching TRBD2 (5 bases). CDR1 and CDR2 (germline): MNHEY, SMNVEV (reference sequence). This CDR3 has 14 amino acids. The V gene lost 4 bases and the J gene lost 7 bases, with 14 bases spanning the gap. The CDR3 region is CASSYGGFYNEQFF. CDR3 DNA sequence: TGTGCCAGCAGTTATGGCGGGTTTTATAATGAGCAGTTCTTC.

The chain combines TRBV25-1 with TRBJ1-1; D is unclear. CDR1 and CDR2 (germline): MGHDK, SYGVNS. V lost 7 bases, J lost 4 bases, and 7 bases lay in between. This CDR3 region has 11 residues. The DNA of the CDR3 is TGTGCCAGCACGGAGGGCACTGAAGCTTTCTTT. Amino acids: CASTEGTEAFF.

CDR3 residues: CASISDSSYEQYF. CDR3 DNA sequence: TGTGCCAGCATCTCGGACAGTTCCTACGAGCAGTACTTC. The V and J genes are TRBV5-6 and TRBJ2-7; perhaps TRBD1 as D (6 bases). With 6 bases removed from V and 1 base from J, the gap between germline ends came to 11 bases. The CDR3 is made up of 13 amino acids. Per the germline V gene, CDR1 is SGHDT and CDR2 is YYEEEE. Variable domain in full (rest from reference TRBV5-6 and TRBJ2-7): DAGVTQSPTHLIKTRGQQVTLRCSPKSGHDTVSWYQQALGQGPQFIFQYYEEEERQRGNFPDRFSGHQFPNYSSELNVNALLLGDSALYLCASISDSSYEQYFGPGTRLTVT.

The chain uses TRBV21-1 and TRBJ2-7; TRBD2, the table's D call, was not compared with the DNA. TRBV21-1 is a pseudogene locus. The CDR3 totals 17 residues. CDR3 amino acids: CASSNTRRGGIFYEQYF. As DNA, the CDR3 is TGTGCCAGCAGCAACACGAGGCGGGGGGGAATCTTCTACGAGCAGTACTTC.